The 21 T cell receptor beta chains below all came from one sample that was sequenced in a study of blood T cell repertoires in COVID-19. Measured with immunoSEQ multiplex PCR; TCRdb has only the in-frame clones, and not every one. Among some 450,000 clones listed, about 90% were seen once. Sequences were obtained from peripheral blood. Receptors originate from a man between 18 and 35 years old with COVID-19, enrolled during active disease.

This chain uses TRBV4-1 with TRBJ2-7, with D unclear. Between the trimmed V and J ends, which lost 3 bases and 6 bases, there was a span of 9 bases. From germline, CDR1 is MGHRA and CDR2 YSYEKL. The CDR3 is 12 residues long. The CDR3 sequence: CASSQVRSEQYF. DNA of the CDR3: TGCGCCAGCAGCCAGGTCAGAAGCGAGCAGTACTTC.

The genes are TRBV5-4 and TRBJ2-1; 14 bases are shared with TRBD2. The CDR3 covers 17 residues. The germline CDR1 and CDR2 sequences are SGHNT and YYREEE (reference sequence). The ends lost 3 bases at V and 6 bases at J; junction bases unmatched: 8. The CDR3 nucleotides read TGTGCCAGCAGCTCCAGACTAGCGGGGGGGCCGGGCAATGAGCAGTTCTTC. Its translation: CASSSRLAGGPGNEQFF.

J is TRBJ2-3 and V is TRBV18, with 7 bases matching TRBD1. Looked up from germline, CDR1 is KGHSH and CDR2 is LQKENI. The CDR3 covers 19 residues. With V trimmed by 3 bases and J by 5 bases, 20 bases remained unmatched. CDR3 residues: CASSPLGTARGLPLDTQYF. In DNA form, the CDR3 reads TGTGCCAGCTCACCTCTAGGAACGGCAAGGGGGCTCCCTTTAGATACGCAGTATTTT.

This chain joins TRBV7-9 and TRBJ2-7, with no clear D. Trimming removed 7 bases at V and 3 bases at J, with 16 bases between. Germline CDR1 is SEHNR and CDR2 is FQNEAQ (reference sequence). This CDR3 has 14 residues. The CDR3 DNA follows: TGTGCCAGCACCACCAGCCCAGGCAGCTACGAGCAGTACTTC. Translated: CASTTSPGSYEQYF.

The chain uses TRBV5-4 and TRBJ2-1; 7 nucleotides align to TRBD1. J was trimmed by 0 bases and V by 4 bases; bases with no gene match: 4. Germline CDR1 SGHNT, CDR2 YYREEE (reference sequence). The CDR3 is 15 amino acids. CDR3 DNA sequence: TGTGCCAGCAGCCACCGGGACAGCTCCTACAATGAGCAGTTCTTC. Translation gives CASSHRDSSYNEQFF.

The CDR3 DNA is TGTGCCAGCAGCTTGAGTGAAATGACTGAAGCTTTCTTT. The encoded protein is CASSLSEMTEAFF. V usage is TRBV7-9 and J usage is TRBJ1-1, with D unresolved. The germline V gene encodes CDR1 SEHNR and CDR2 FQNEAQ (reference sequence). V lost 3 bases and J lost 5, with 10 bases in between. The CDR3 extends over 13 amino acids. Using reference TRBV7-9 and TRBJ1-1 for the parts outside the CDR3, the full variable domain is DTGVSQNPRHKITKRGQNVTFRCDPISEHNRLYWYRQTLGQGPEFLTYFQNEAQLEKSRLLSDRFSAERPKGSFSTLEIQRTEQGDSAMYLCASSLSEMTEAFFGQGTRLTVV.

The chain's CDR3 is CASSEGARSPLHF. The CDR3 DNA reads as TGTGCCAGCAGTGAAGGGGCACGGTCACCCCTCCACTTT. This sequence joins TRBV2 and TRBJ1-6, with no clear D. The CDR3 extends over 13 amino acids. Germline values: CDR1 SNHLY, CDR2 FYNNEI. V was pared by 1 base and J by 10 bases, with 8 bases between.

This chain uses TRBV24-1 with TRBJ1-5, with 7 bases that match TRBD1. The trim removed 9 bases at V and 2 bases at J, leaving 9 bases unmatched. CDR1 and CDR2 from the germline V gene are KGHDR and SFDVKD. The CDR3 is made up of 15 amino acids. CDR3 sequence: CATGGQRGGNQPQHF. The CDR3 DNA reads as TGTGCCACCGGGGGACAGAGAGGAGGCAATCAGCCCCAGCATTTT.

The chain links TRBV13 to TRBJ1-2, with D perhaps TRBD1 (6 bases). The germline V and J ends were trimmed by 5 bases and 8 bases, with 18 bases remaining between them. Germline V CDR1 and CDR2: PRHDT, FYEKMQ (reference sequence). The CDR3 covers 14 residues. CDR3 sequence: CASSTPAARGGYTF. The CDR3 DNA is TGTGCCAGCAGCACACCCGCCGCCAGGGGCGGCTACACCTTC.

This clone was detected only a few times. The J gene is TRBJ2-1, the V gene TRBV11-3; D unresolved. CDR3 length: 17 residues. The germline V and J ends were trimmed by 5 bases and 3 bases, with 20 bases remaining between them. Germline CDR1 SGHNT, CDR2 YENEEA. CDR3 sequence reads: CASSDPVPGRHYNEQFF. As DNA, the CDR3 is TGTGCCAGCAGCGATCCCGTCCCGGGTCGCCACTACAATGAGCAGTTCTTC.

This chain joins TRBV2 and TRBJ1-5; no clear D gene. This CDR3 has 12 amino acids. Germline V lookup: CDR1 SNHLY, CDR2 FYNNEI. V was cut by 6 bases and J by 7 bases, with 10 bases left in between. The CDR3 nucleotides are TGTGCCAGCAGCACTGACACGCAGCCCCAGCATTTT. Translation: CASSTDTQPQHF.

CDR3 in DNA: TGTGCCAGTAAGAAACCACCCAGCTATGGCTACACCTTC. Translating it yields CASKKPPSYGYTF. The chain couples TRBV19 to TRBJ1-2; D remains ambiguous. CDR1 and CDR2 from the germline V gene are LNHDA and SQIVND (reference sequence). V was shortened by 7 bases and J by 4 bases, with 13 bases between the two germline ends. The CDR3 totals 13 residues.

The chain combines TRBV4-1 with TRBJ1-5; tentatively, D is TRBD1 (6 bases). Germline lookup yields CDR1 MGHRA and CDR2 YSYEKL. V shed 5 bases and J shed 1 base, with 9 bases lying between them. The CDR3 has 14 amino acids. This chain's CDR3 is CASSYGQSNQPQHF. The CDR3 nucleotides read TGCGCCAGCAGCTACGGACAGAGCAATCAGCCCCAGCATTTT.

This chain links TRBV27 with TRBJ1-2; 12 nucleotides match TRBD1. CDR3 size: 17 residues. Germline V gene sequence: CDR1 MNHEY, CDR2 SMNVEV (reference sequence). V was clipped by 6 bases and J by 4 bases; unmatched bases: 12. The CDR3 reads CASSRAGTGGYLYGYTF. CDR3 nucleotide sequence: TGTGCCAGCAGCCGTGCCGGGACAGGGGGCTACCTCTATGGCTACACCTTC.

Here the CDR3 reads CASSLVTSGMSEQYF. The CDR3 bases are TGCGCCAGCAGCTTGGTGACTAGCGGGATGAGCGAGCAGTACTTC. The chain has TRBV5-1 and TRBJ2-7; 11 nucleotides agree with TRBD2. This CDR3 region has 15 residues. Per the germline V gene, CDR1 is SGHRS and CDR2 is YFSETQ. The junction had 5 bases not matched to a gene; V was cut back by 0 bases and J by 6 bases.

Points on this clone: The sample contains more than one DNA sequence encoding this CDR3. The chain uses TRBV5-5 and TRBJ2-2, with 7 bases aligning to TRBD1. V dropped 0 bases and J dropped 5; count of bases not matched to a gene: 1. In germline, CDR1 is SGHKS, CDR2 YYEKEE (reference sequence). CDR3 length equals 14 residues. CDR3 nucleotides: TGTGCCAGCAGCTTGGCACAGGGGACCGGGGAGCTGTTTTTT. Translated: CASSLAQGTGELFF.

The chain recombines TRBV13 with TRBJ1-1, with D hard to call. CDR1 is PRHDT and CDR2 is FYEKMQ in the germline V gene (reference sequence). This CDR3 comprises 12 residues. Trimming pared 5 bases from V and 2 bases from J, leaving 6 bases between. The CDR3 coding sequence is TGTGCCAGCAGCGTAGCTAACACTGAAGCTTTCTTT. Encoded protein: CASSVANTEAFF.

V usage is TRBV3-1 (or the pseudogene TRBV3-2) and J usage is TRBJ1-4, with 12 bases lining up with TRBD1. The trim removed 3 bases at V and 4 bases at J, leaving 6 bases unmatched. This CDR3 is built from 17 residues. Per the germline V gene, CDR1 is LGHDT and CDR2 is YNNKEL (reference sequence). The CDR3 DNA sequence: TGTGCCAGCAGCCAGGGGGACAGGGGGCTGAGTAATGAAAAACTGTTTTTT. Translation gives CASSQGDRGLSNEKLFF.

The chain recombines TRBV6-5 with TRBJ2-7, with TRBD2 matching 10 bases. CDR1 is MNHEY and CDR2 is SVGAGI in the germline V gene. V lost 5 bases, J lost 6 bases, and 10 bases stayed unmatched. This CDR3 region has 15 residues. CDR3 nucleotide sequence: TGTGCCAGCAGTCCCACCGGGACTAGCGCGACCGAGCAGTACTTC. It translates to CASSPTGTSATEQYF.

For the CDR3, the DNA is TGTGCCATCAGTGAGTCGGGGAGGAGGACAGATACGCAGTATTTT. Encoded protein: CAISESGRRTDTQYF. The chain uses TRBV10-3 and TRBJ2-3, with a possible D match to TRBD2 (6 bases). This CDR3 has 15 amino acids. V lost 0 bases and J lost 3, with 10 bases in between. Germline lookup yields CDR1 ENHRY and CDR2 SYGVKD.

The chain recombines TRBV30 with TRBJ2-1; TRBD1 is a possible D gene (6 bases). Per germline, CDR1 GTSNPN and CDR2 SVGIG (reference sequence). V lost 7 bases to trimming and J lost 2 bases, with 9 bases between them. This CDR3 is 12 amino acids long. The CDR3 loop reads CASHRAYNEQFF. The CDR3 bases are TGTGCCTCACACAGGGCCTACAATGAGCAGTTCTTC.